These T cell receptor beta chains were read from a single sample in a study of cytomegalovirus exposure and HLA in healthy donors. The assay was immunoSEQ multiplex PCR, and TCRdb's table has in-frame clones only and misses some. The sample yields about 140,000 clones, roughly 79% seen once. The sample consisted of PBMCs. These receptor sequences come from a man younger than 45 in good health and CMV-seropositive. Both conserved end residues are part of each CDR3. The order of the fields is V gene, J gene, CDR3 protein.

TRBV10-3	TRBJ1-6	CAISGDRGPERAPLHF
TRBV4-1	TRBJ2-5	CASNQDIRSEETQYF
TRBV18	TRBJ1-1	CASSGGQLNTEAFF
TRBV5-4	TRBJ2-7	CASSLVPGGSYEQYF
TRBV6-1	TRBJ1-2	CAATPDRVKGYTF
TRBV2	TRBJ2-5	CASSSGPGQGRQETQYF
TRBV7-9	TRBJ1-1	CASSLKGLLNTEAFF
TRBV6-5	TRBJ2-7	CASSYGPMAYEQYF
TRBV18	TRBJ2-3	CASSPLATSTDTQYF
TRBV7-9	TRBJ1-4	CSSSQNQGIEKLFF
TRBV27	TRBJ2-7	CASSSRGGYYEQYF
TRBV2	TRBJ2-5	CASSVKETQYF
TRBV18	TRBJ1-2	CASSPPGSPVGYTF
TRBV7-6	TRBJ2-1	CASSDIGVRVGGNEQFF
TRBV5-6	TRBJ2-3	CASSSYRGGPGSADTQYF
TRBV7-2	TRBJ2-7	CASSFGLAGTEQYF